This T cell receptor (beta chain) is drawn from a study of T cell responses to AZD1222 COVID-19 vaccine. Regarding the study as a whole: Just a handful of AZD1222 recipients were seropositive at baseline. Clonal diversity may have been underestimated, and the donors were mostly white British, with more females than males.

Sequenced by immunoSEQ multiplex PCR; TCRdb stores in-frame clones only, minus some. The sample has 180,000 or so clones, about 89% seen once. Concerning this clone itself: Antigen specificity is unknown.

Between the trimmed V and J ends, which lost 7 bases and 6 bases, there was a span of 18 bases. Germline assignment: CDR1 MDHEN and CDR2 SYDVKM. CDR3 length: 15 amino acids. The specimen was peripheral blood, collected on day 0 of AZD1222 vaccination. The chain carries TRBV28 and TRBJ1-4; a weak D match, TRBD1 (6 bases). The clonotype comes from an adult in good health. The CDR3 DNA is TGTGCCAGCAAGATGGGGGCCGCCGGCCATGAAAAACTGTTTTTT. Its translation is CASKMGAAGHEKLFF.